This T cell receptor beta chain was found in a study of blood T cell repertoires in COVID-19. Sequencing was performed with immunoSEQ multiplex PCR; in TCRdb, only in-frame clones are kept and a portion is missing. The sample includes fewer than 200,000 clones, 85% to 90% seen only once; the top ten take approximately 0.88%. The receptor's source is a woman aged 18-29 years who had recovered from COVID-19. The sample taken for sequencing was peripheral blood.

Written as DNA, the CDR3 is TGCGCCAGCAGCCAAGGGGGTCGGGGAGGTAGGACCGGGGAGCTGTTTTTT. It is translated as CASSQGGRGGRTGELFF. The chain couples TRBV4-1 to TRBJ2-2; possibly TRBD2 for D (6 bases). This CDR3 has 17 amino acids. Trimming cost V 1 base and J 5 bases, with 17 bases left between them. The germline CDR1 and CDR2 sequences are MGHRA and YSYEKL.